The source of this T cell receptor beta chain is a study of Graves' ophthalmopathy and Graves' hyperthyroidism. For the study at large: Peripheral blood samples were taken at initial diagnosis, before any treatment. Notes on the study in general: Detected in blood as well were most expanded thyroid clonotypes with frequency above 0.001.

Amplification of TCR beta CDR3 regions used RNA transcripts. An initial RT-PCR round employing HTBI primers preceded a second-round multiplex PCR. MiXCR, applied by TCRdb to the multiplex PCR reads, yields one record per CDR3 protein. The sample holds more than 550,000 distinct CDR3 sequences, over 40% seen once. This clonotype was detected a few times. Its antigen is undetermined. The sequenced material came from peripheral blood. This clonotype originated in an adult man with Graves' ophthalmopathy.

The CDR3 coding sequence is TGTGCCAGCAGCCGGGACAGAGGATCCGAGCAGTACTTC. Protein sequence: CASSRDRGSEQYF. The V and J genes are TRBV5-6 and TRBJ2-7; 7 nucleotides agree with TRBD1. V was pared by 4 bases and J by 6 bases, with 7 bases of the junction left unmatched. The CDR3 loop spans 13 amino acids. CDR1 and CDR2 from the germline V gene are SGHDT and YYEEEE.